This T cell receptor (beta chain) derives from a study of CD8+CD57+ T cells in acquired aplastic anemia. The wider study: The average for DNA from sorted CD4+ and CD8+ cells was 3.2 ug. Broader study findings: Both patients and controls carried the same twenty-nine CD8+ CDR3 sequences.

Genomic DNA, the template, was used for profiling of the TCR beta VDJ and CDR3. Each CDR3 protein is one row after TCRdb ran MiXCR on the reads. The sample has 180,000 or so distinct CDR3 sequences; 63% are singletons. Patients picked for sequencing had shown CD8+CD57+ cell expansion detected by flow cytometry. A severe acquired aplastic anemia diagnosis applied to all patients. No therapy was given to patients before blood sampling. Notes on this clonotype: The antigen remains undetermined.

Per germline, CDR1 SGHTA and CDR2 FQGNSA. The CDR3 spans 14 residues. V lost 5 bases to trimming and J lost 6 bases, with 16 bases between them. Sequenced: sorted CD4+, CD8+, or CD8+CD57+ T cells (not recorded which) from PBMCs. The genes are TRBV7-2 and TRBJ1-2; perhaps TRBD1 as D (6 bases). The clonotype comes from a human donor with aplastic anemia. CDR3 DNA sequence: TGTGCCAGCAGCGTCGACAGGCGAAGGGATGGCTACACCTTC. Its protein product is CASSVDRRRDGYTF.